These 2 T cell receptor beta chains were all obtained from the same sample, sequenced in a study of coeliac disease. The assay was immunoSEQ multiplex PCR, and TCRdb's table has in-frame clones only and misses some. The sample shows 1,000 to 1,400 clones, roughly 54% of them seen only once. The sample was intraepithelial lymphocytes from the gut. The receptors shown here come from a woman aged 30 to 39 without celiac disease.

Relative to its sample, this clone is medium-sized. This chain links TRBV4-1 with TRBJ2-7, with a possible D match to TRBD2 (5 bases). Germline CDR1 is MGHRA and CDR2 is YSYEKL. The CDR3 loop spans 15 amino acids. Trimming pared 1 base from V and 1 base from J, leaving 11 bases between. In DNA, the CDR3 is TGCGCCAGCAGCCAAGTTCCCGGGGAGTCCTACGAGCAGTACTTC. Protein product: CASSQVPGESYEQYF.

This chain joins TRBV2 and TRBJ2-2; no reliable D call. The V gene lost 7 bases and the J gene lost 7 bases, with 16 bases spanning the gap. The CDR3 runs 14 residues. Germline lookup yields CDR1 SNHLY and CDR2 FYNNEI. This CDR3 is CASTETLSSGELFF. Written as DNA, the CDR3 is TGTGCCAGCACAGAGACTCTATCCAGCGGGGAGCTGTTTTTT.